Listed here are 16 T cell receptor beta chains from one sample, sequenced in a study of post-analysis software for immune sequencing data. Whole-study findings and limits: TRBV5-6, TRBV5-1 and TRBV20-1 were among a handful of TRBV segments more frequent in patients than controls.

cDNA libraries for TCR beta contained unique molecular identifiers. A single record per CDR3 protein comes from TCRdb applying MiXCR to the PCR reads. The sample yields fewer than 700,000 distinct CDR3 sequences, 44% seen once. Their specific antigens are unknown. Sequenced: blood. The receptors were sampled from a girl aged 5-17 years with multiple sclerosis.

CDR3 in amino acids: CSASGPMVNEQFF. The DNA of the CDR3 is TGCAGTGCGTCGGGCCCCATGGTCAATGAGCAGTTCTTC. This chain joins TRBV20-1 and TRBJ2-1; D gene unclear. Germline assignment: CDR1 DFQATT and CDR2 SNEGSKA (reference sequence). Trimming stripped 6 bases from V and 6 bases from J, with 15 bases between. The CDR3 extends over 13 amino acids.

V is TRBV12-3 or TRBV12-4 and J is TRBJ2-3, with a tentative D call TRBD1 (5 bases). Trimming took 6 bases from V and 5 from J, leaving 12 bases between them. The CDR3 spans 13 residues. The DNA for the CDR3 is TGTGCCAGCAGCTATCAGGGAATAGATACGCAGTATTTT. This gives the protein CASSYQGIDTQYF.

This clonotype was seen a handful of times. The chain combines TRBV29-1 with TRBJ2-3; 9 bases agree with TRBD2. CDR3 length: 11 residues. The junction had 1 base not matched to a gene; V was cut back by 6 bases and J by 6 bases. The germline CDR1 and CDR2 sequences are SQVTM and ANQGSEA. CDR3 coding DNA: TGCAGCGTAGGACTAGCGGATACGCAGTATTTT. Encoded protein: CSVGLADTQYF.

The CDR3 DNA follows: TGTGCCAGCACCGGACTAGCCAAAAACATTCAGTACTTC. It is translated as CASTGLAKNIQYF. The chain uses TRBV6-1 and TRBJ2-4; TRBD2 is a possible D gene (5 bases). Trimming left V 7 bases short and J 0 bases short, with 7 bases between. The germline CDR1 and CDR2 sequences are MNHNS and SASEGT. The CDR3 runs to 13 residues.

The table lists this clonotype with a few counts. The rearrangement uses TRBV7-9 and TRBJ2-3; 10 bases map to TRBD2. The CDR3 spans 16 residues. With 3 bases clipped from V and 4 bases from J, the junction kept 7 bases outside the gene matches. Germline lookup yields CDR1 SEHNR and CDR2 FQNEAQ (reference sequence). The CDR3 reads CASSFASGRASDTQYF. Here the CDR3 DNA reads TGTGCCAGCAGCTTCGCAAGCGGGAGGGCCTCAGATACGCAGTATTTT.

The CDR3 region has the DNA TGTGCCAGCAGCGTAGGGGATGGCTACACCTTC. This gives the protein CASSVGDGYTF. The rearrangement uses TRBV12-3 or TRBV12-4 and TRBJ1-2; the D gene is possibly TRBD1 (5 bases). Trimming cost V 6 bases and J 6 bases, with 8 bases left between them. The CDR3 is made up of 11 amino acids.

CDR3: CSARDWASEGLVETQYF. The CDR3 DNA sequence: TGCAGTGCTAGAGATTGGGCTAGCGAGGGTCTGGTAGAGACCCAGTACTTC. The V gene is TRBV20-1, the J gene TRBJ2-5; the D gene is possibly TRBD2 (6 bases). This CDR3 has 17 amino acids. The V and J ends lost 0 bases and 4 bases respectively, with 21 bases between them. CDR1 DFQATT and CDR2 SNEGSKA come from the germline V gene (reference sequence).

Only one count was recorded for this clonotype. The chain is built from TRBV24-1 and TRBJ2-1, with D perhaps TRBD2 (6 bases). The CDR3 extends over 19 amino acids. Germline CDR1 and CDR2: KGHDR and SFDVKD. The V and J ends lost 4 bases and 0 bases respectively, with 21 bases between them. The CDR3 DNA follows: TGTGCCACCAGTGACAATACTCTACGGGGTAGCGGCTCCTACAATGAGCAGTTCTTC. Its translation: CATSDNTLRGSGSYNEQFF.

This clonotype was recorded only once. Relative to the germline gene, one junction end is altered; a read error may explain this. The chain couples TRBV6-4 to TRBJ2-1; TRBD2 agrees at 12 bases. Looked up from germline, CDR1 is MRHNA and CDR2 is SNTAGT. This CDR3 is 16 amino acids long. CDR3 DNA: TGTGCCGGCAGCGACTCGGCTAGCGGGGGGGCTGATGAGCAGTTCTTC. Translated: CAGSDSASGGADEQFF.

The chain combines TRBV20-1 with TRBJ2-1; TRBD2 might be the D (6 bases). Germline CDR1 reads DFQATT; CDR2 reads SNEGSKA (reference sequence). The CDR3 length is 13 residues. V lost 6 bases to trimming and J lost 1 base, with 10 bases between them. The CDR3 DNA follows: TGCAGTGCGGGCGGGAAGTCCTACAATGAGCAGTTCTTC. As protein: CSAGGKSYNEQFF.

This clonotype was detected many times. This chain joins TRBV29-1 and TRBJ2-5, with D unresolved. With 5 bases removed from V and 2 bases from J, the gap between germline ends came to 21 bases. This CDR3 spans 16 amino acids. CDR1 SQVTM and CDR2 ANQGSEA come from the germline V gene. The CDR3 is CSVRSHARSAQETQYF. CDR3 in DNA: TGCAGCGTTCGCTCTCACGCCCGGAGCGCACAAGAGACCCAGTACTTC. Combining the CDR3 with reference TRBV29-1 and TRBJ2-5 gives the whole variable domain SAVISQKPSRDICQRGTSLTIQCQVDSQVTMMFWYRQQPGQSLTLIATANQGSEATYESGFVIDKFPISRPNLTFSTLTVSNMSPEDSSIYLCSVRSHARSAQETQYFGPGTRLLVL.

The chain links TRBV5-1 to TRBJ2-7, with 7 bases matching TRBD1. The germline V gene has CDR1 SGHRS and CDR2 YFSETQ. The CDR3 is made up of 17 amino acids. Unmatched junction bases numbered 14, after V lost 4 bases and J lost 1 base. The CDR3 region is CASSLISGTVGSYEQYF. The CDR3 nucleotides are TGCGCCAGCAGCCTGATCTCAGGGACAGTTGGATCCTACGAGCAGTACTTC.

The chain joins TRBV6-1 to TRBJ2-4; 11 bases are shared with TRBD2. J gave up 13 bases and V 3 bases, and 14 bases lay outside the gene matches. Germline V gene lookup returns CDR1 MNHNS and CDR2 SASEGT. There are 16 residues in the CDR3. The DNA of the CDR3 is TGTGCCAGCAGTGACTACTCCGGGACTAGCGGCTACGTGCAGTACTTC. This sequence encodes CASSDYSGTSGYVQYF.

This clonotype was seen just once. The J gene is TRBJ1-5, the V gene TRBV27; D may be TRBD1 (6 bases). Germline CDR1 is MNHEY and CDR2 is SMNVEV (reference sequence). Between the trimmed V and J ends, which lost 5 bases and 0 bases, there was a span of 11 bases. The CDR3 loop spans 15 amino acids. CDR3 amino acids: CASSRGQYSNQPQHF. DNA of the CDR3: TGTGCCAGCAGTCGAGGACAGTATAGCAATCAGCCCCAGCATTTT.

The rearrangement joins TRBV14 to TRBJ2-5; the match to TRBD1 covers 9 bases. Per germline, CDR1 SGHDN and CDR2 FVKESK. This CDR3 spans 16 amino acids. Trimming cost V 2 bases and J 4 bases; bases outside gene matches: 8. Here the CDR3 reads CASSQLWTGAPETQYF. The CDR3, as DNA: TGTGCCAGCAGCCAACTTTGGACAGGGGCCCCAGAGACCCAGTACTTC.

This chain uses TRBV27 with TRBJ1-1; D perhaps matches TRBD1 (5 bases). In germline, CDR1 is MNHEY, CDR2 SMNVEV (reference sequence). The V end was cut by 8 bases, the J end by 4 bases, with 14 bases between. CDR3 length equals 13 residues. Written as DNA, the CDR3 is TGTGCCAGCCGCCCCTTTGGGGGCACTGAAGCTTTCTTT. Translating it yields CASRPFGGTEAFF.